One sample yielded the 23 T cell receptor beta chains listed below, sequenced in a study of blood T cell repertoires in COVID-19. This table comes from immunoSEQ multiplex PCR, and its TCRdb copy is limited to in-frame clones, with some not included. The sample has tens of thousands of clones, around 89% seen once. Source material: peripheral blood. The receptor source for this set is a man aged 55 to 70 with acute or convalescent COVID-19.

The rearrangement uses TRBV14 and TRBJ2-1; D uncertain. The length of the CDR3 is 15 residues. V shed 2 bases and J shed 1 base, with 9 bases lying between them. CDR1 and CDR2 (germline): SGHDN, FVKESK. This chain's CDR3 is CASSQFRRSYNEQFF. CDR3 in DNA: TGTGCCAGCAGCCAATTTAGGCGGTCCTACAATGAGCAGTTCTTC.

J is TRBJ1-1 and V is TRBV28; 8 bases match TRBD1. The J segment lost 3 bases and the V segment lost 1 base, leaving 4 bases of the junction unmatched. Germline CDR1 is MDHEN and CDR2 is SYDVKM. This CDR3 region has 15 residues. The CDR3 DNA reads as TGTGCCAGCAGTTTATCCACAGGGGGATACACTGAAGCTTTCTTT. It is translated as CASSLSTGGYTEAFF. Variable domain in full (rest from reference TRBV28 and TRBJ1-1): DVKVTQSSRYLVKRTGEKVFLECVQDMDHENMFWYRQDPGLGLRLIYFSYDVKMKEKGDIPEGYSVSREKKERFSLILESASTNQTSMYLCASSLSTGGYTEAFFGQGTRLTVV.

This chain links TRBV19 with TRBJ2-1; 10 bases match TRBD2. The germline V gene has CDR1 LNHDA and CDR2 SQIVND (reference sequence). J lost 0 bases, V lost 4 bases, and 9 bases had no gene match. The CDR3 contains 18 residues. CDR3 sequence reads: CASSNLAGDPSSYNEQFF. Written as DNA, the CDR3 is TGTGCCAGTAGTAATCTAGCGGGAGACCCGAGCTCCTACAATGAGCAGTTCTTC. The full variable domain, in which reference TRBV19 and TRBJ2-1 provide the parts outside the CDR3, is DGGITQSPKYLFRKEGQNVTLSCEQNLNHDAMYWYRQDPGQGLRLIYYSQIVNDFQKGDIAEGYSVSREKKESFPLTVTSAQKNPTAFYLCASSNLAGDPSSYNEQFFGPGTRLTVL.

This clone was seen a single time. The CDR3 coding sequence is TGTGCCAGCTCACCTCCGGGACAGATAACAAATGAGCAGTTCTTC. It encodes CASSPPGQITNEQFF. This sequence joins TRBV18 and TRBJ2-1, with 7 bases that match TRBD1. The CDR3 runs to 15 residues. V was clipped by 3 bases and J by 7 bases; unmatched bases: 9. Germline values: CDR1 KGHSH, CDR2 LQKENI.

The chain is built from TRBV19 and TRBJ1-6, with D possibly TRBD1 on 5 matching bases. Trimming took 5 bases from V and 7 from J, leaving 9 bases between them. This CDR3 contains 13 residues. Germline values: CDR1 LNHDA, CDR2 SQIVND (reference sequence). CDR3 sequence (DNA): TGTGCCAGTAGTCGGGGGAGAAATTCACCCCTCCACTTT. It yields the protein CASSRGRNSPLHF.

The V gene is TRBV9, the J gene TRBJ1-1; perhaps TRBD1 as D (5 bases). Germline lookup yields CDR1 SGDLS and CDR2 YYNGEE. The CDR3 runs to 13 residues. Trimming cost V 4 bases and J 2 bases, with 9 bases left between them. The CDR3 bases are TGTGCCAGCAGCCCTCAGGGAAACACTGAAGCTTTCTTT. Residues: CASSPQGNTEAFF. Combining the CDR3 with reference TRBV9 and TRBJ1-1 gives the whole variable domain DSGVTQTPKHLITATGQRVTLRCSPRSGDLSVYWYQQSLDQGLQFLIQYYNGEERAKGNILERFSAQQFPDLHSELNLSSLELGDSALYFCASSPQGNTEAFFGQGTRLTVV.

The table lists this clone with a count of one. This chain links TRBV18 with TRBJ2-1; D perhaps matches TRBD1 (6 bases). Deletions cut 4 bases from V and 1 base from J, with 17 bases between. The germline V gene encodes CDR1 KGHSH and CDR2 LQKENI. CDR3 length: 17 residues. CDR3 in amino acids: CASSRSEDSGSYNEQFF. CDR3 DNA sequence: TGTGCCAGCTCACGCTCTGAGGACAGCGGATCCTACAATGAGCAGTTCTTC.

The V and J genes are TRBV6-1 and TRBJ1-2; TRBD1 might be the D (5 bases). Trimming stripped 2 bases from V and 4 bases from J, with 11 bases between. The CDR3 has 14 residues. Germline CDR1 is MNHNS and CDR2 is SASEGT. The CDR3 DNA sequence: TGTGCCAGCAGTGAATATCAGGGCCCCTATGGCTACACCTTC. As protein: CASSEYQGPYGYTF.

J is TRBJ2-7 and V is TRBV10-3; D perhaps matches TRBD2 (5 bases). V gave up 7 bases and J gave up 0 bases, with 10 bases separating them. Looked up from germline, CDR1 is ENHRY and CDR2 is SYGVKD. The CDR3 runs to 13 residues. The CDR3 nucleotides are TGTGCCATCACTCGGGAAAGCTCCTACGAGCAGTACTTC. Translation gives CAITRESSYEQYF.

The genes are TRBV27 and TRBJ1-2; D may be TRBD1 (5 bases). Germline V gene sequence: CDR1 MNHEY, CDR2 SMNVEV (reference sequence). The V end lost 5 bases, the J end lost 8 bases, and 18 bases lay between the germline ends. The CDR3 runs to 14 residues. CDR3 sequence (DNA): TGTGCCAGCAGTACCAGGGAACCGGGAGGAGGCTACACCTTC. Encoded protein: CASSTREPGGGYTF.

This chain links TRBV28 with TRBJ1-5; D ambiguous. Trimming stripped 6 bases from V and 0 bases from J, with 6 bases between. This CDR3 comprises 13 residues. Germline-derived CDR1 and CDR2 are MDHEN and SYDVKM. Here the CDR3 reads CASSRDSNQPQHF. The CDR3 region has the DNA TGTGCCAGCAGCCGGGATAGCAATCAGCCCCAGCATTTT.

The chain is built from TRBV5-1 and TRBJ2-1, with D tentatively TRBD2 (6 bases). The germline gives CDR1 SGHRS, CDR2 YFSETQ. This CDR3 contains 16 residues. Trimming removed 2 bases from V and 4 bases from J, with 16 bases in between. The CDR3 region has the DNA TGCGCCAGCAGCTTAAGCGGGCGCACCGCATACAATGAGCAGTTCTTC. Translation: CASSLSGRTAYNEQFF.

The V gene is TRBV30, the J gene TRBJ2-3, with 9 bases that match TRBD2. The CDR3 sequence is 19 residues long. Trimming cost V 3 bases and J 2 bases; bases outside gene matches: 18. CDR1 and CDR2 (germline): GTSNPN, SVGIG (reference sequence). As DNA, the CDR3 is TGTGCCTGGAGCGCCGGTAGGCGGGAGGGCCTTACGGTCACAGATACGCAGTATTTT. This codes for CAWSAGRREGLTVTDTQYF.

The chain uses TRBV10-3 and TRBJ2-7, with 9 bases aligning to TRBD1. This CDR3 region has 17 residues. Germline-derived CDR1 and CDR2 are ENHRY and SYGVKD. V lost 3 bases and J lost 1; bases outside the gene matches: 10. The CDR3 region has the DNA TGTGCCATCAGTGACCTAATATCCGGGACAGGGTCCTACGAGCAGTACTTC. Residues: CAISDLISGTGSYEQYF.

The chain carries TRBV19 and TRBJ2-1, with 7 bases identical to TRBD2. This CDR3 spans 15 amino acids. Losses at the gene ends were 2 bases for V and 5 bases for J; bases not matched to a gene: 6. From germline, CDR1 is LNHDA and CDR2 SQIVND (reference sequence). Here the CDR3 reads CASSITGGANNEQFF. The CDR3 nucleotides are TGTGCCAGTAGTATAACGGGAGGTGCGAACAATGAGCAGTTCTTC.

J is TRBJ2-1 and V is TRBV9; 9 bases line up with TRBD2. CDR1 and CDR2 from the germline V gene are SGDLS and YYNGEE. Unmatched junction bases numbered 6, after V lost 0 bases and J lost 5 bases. This CDR3 contains 16 residues. CDR3 region: CASSVVGGRDHNEQFF. CDR3 nucleotide sequence: TGTGCCAGCAGCGTAGTGGGCGGGAGGGACCACAATGAGCAGTTCTTC.

The genes are TRBV23-1 and TRBJ2-4; TRBD1 might be the D (6 bases). TRBV23-1 belongs to the ORF category, with a function that is uncertain. With 1 base removed from V and 11 bases from J, the gap between germline ends came to 12 bases. The CDR3 loop spans 13 amino acids. The CDR3 region is CASSQWGPAVQYF. In nucleotides, the CDR3 is TGCGCCAGCAGTCAATGGGGGCCTGCGGTTCAGTACTTC.

In its sample, this clone was seen once. The chain joins TRBV28 to TRBJ2-7; D remains unclear. Germline-derived CDR1 and CDR2 are MDHEN and SYDVKM. This CDR3 is built from 13 residues. Trimming removed 6 bases at V and 4 bases at J, with 13 bases between. This CDR3 reads CASRLTLQYEQYF. Here the CDR3 DNA reads TGTGCCAGCAGATTGACCCTACAGTACGAGCAGTACTTC.

A single count supports this clone. J is TRBJ1-6 and V is TRBV30; a possible D gene is TRBD1 (5 bases). This CDR3 is 16 amino acids long. Germline V gene lookup returns CDR1 GTSNPN and CDR2 SVGIG (reference sequence). The V end lost 3 bases, the J end lost 1 base, and 13 bases lay between the germline ends. The CDR3 spells CAWSPPRASYNSPLHF. In nucleotides, the CDR3 is TGTGCCTGGAGCCCGCCCAGGGCTTCCTATAATTCACCCCTCCACTTT.

The chain links TRBV5-4 to TRBJ1-5, with a weak D call TRBD1 (6 bases). Deletions cut 0 bases from V and 7 bases from J, with 11 bases between. Germline V gene sequence: CDR1 SGHNT, CDR2 YYREEE (reference sequence). The CDR3 is 14 residues long. CDR3 in amino acids: CASSLDRDQQPQHF. The CDR3 DNA reads as TGTGCCAGCAGCTTGGACAGGGATCAGCAGCCCCAGCATTTT.

This chain uses TRBV4-3 with TRBJ2-7; the D gene is possibly TRBD1 (5 bases). Looked up from germline, CDR1 is LGHNA and CDR2 is YSLEER. The CDR3 loop spans 15 amino acids. Deletions cut 1 base from V and 5 bases from J, with 15 bases between. The CDR3 here is CASSQGRTRVHEQYF. The CDR3, as DNA: TGCGCCAGCAGCCAAGGTCGGACACGGGTCCACGAGCAGTACTTC.

The rearrangement links TRBV28 to TRBJ2-7, with 8 bases aligning to TRBD1. V lost 4 bases and J lost 3; bases outside the gene matches: 8. In germline, CDR1 is MDHEN, CDR2 SYDVKM. This CDR3 contains 15 residues. The chain's CDR3 is CASSSSGQVNYEQYF. DNA for the CDR3: TGTGCCAGCAGTTCGTCGGGACAGGTGAACTACGAGCAGTACTTC. Combining the CDR3 with reference TRBV28 and TRBJ2-7 gives the whole variable domain DVKVTQSSRYLVKRTGEKVFLECVQDMDHENMFWYRQDPGLGLRLIYFSYDVKMKEKGDIPEGYSVSREKKERFSLILESASTNQTSMYLCASSSSGQVNYEQYFGPGTRLTVT.

The rearrangement joins TRBV19 to TRBJ1-2; 7 positions match TRBD1. The CDR3 is 15 amino acids. Germline CDR1 reads LNHDA; CDR2 reads SQIVND (reference sequence). After removal of 0 bases from V and 4 bases from J, the junction contained 5 bases not matched to a gene. The CDR3: CASSIDRGQSYGYTF. CDR3 bases: TGTGCCAGTAGTATAGATAGGGGACAGTCCTATGGCTACACCTTC.